Below, one T cell receptor beta chain is given with its context. As yet, its antigen is unknown. CDR3 and TCR beta VDJ profiling relied on genomic DNA as the template. One entry per CDR3 protein results from TCRdb running MiXCR on the reads. Of 150,000 to 200,000 distinct CDR3 sequences in the sample, around 45% are singletons; the top ten hold around 3%. This specimen comes from a study of CD8+CD57+ T cells in acquired aplastic anemia. Study overall: DNA per sorted CD4+ or CD8+ sample ranged about 0.17 to 27.4 ug, averaging about 2.9 ug.

Overall study findings and caveats: The same twenty-nine CD8+ CDR3 sequences occurred in patients and in controls.

Material for sequencing was sorted CD4+, CD8+, or CD8+CD57+ T cells (not recorded which) from PBMCs. The clonotype was recovered from a human donor in good health.

The CDR3 DNA reads as TGTGCCAGCAGTGGCCTAGGGGGAGCCAATGAGCAGTTCTTC. Its protein product is CASSGLGGANEQFF. This sequence joins TRBV25-1 and TRBJ2-1; TRBD1 is a possible D gene (6 bases). CDR1 is MGHDK, CDR2 SYGVNS, per germline. V dropped 4 bases and J dropped 6 bases, with 13 bases sitting between them. The CDR3 consists of 14 residues.